The 18 T cell receptor beta chains below all came from one sample that was sequenced in a study of blood T cell repertoires in COVID-19. Here immunoSEQ multiplex PCR was the method, and the copy in TCRdb shows in-frame clones only, minus some. The table records some 120,000 clones, roughly four fifths of them present only once. Sequencing was carried out using peripheral blood. The receptors derive from a woman aged 60-75 years with acute or convalescent COVID-19.

V gene TRBV2 combines with J gene TRBJ1-1; D gene unclear. Germline V CDR1 and CDR2: SNHLY, FYNNEI. V was pared by 2 bases and J by 1 base, with 8 bases between. The CDR3 totals 14 residues. The CDR3 protein is CASSEREGNTEAFF. CDR3 nucleotides: TGTGCCAGCAGTGAAAGGGAGGGGAACACTGAAGCTTTCTTT. Looking up the rest from reference TRBV2 and TRBJ1-1 gives the full variable domain: EPEVTQTPSHQVTQMGQEVILRCVPISNHLYFYWYRQILGQKVEFLVSFYNNEISEKSEIFDDQFSVERPDGSNFTLKIRSTKLEDSAMYFCASSEREGNTEAFFGQGTRLTVV.

The chain uses TRBV5-1 and TRBJ1-2, with 7 bases identical to TRBD1. The CDR3 runs to 13 residues. The germline V gene encodes CDR1 SGHRS and CDR2 YFSETQ. V lost 4 bases and J lost 5; bases outside the gene matches: 5. CDR3: CASSIEQGYGYTF. The CDR3 bases are TGCGCCAGCAGCATAGAACAGGGGTATGGCTACACCTTC. Together with reference TRBV5-1 and TRBJ1-2, the CDR3 gives the full variable domain: KAGVTQTPRYLIKTRGQQVTLSCSPISGHRSVSWYQQTPGQGLQFLFEYFSETQRNKGNFPGRFSGRQFSNSRSEMNVSTLELGDSALYLCASSIEQGYGYTFGSGTRLTVV.

This chain links TRBV10-2 with TRBJ2-7; 11 bases map to TRBD1. Germline trimming cut 6 bases from V and 0 bases from J; bases unmatched to any gene: 4. The CDR3 has 15 amino acids. Germline loops: CDR1 WSHSY, CDR2 SAAADI. DNA of the CDR3: TGCGCCAGCAGGTCCGGGACAGGGGGCTCCTACGAGCAGTACTTC. Translated, it gives CASRSGTGGSYEQYF.

In this sample, this clone turned up a few times. The rearrangement links TRBV11-1 to TRBJ2-1, with a possible D match to TRBD1 (5 bases). Germline CDR1 reads SGHAT; CDR2 reads FQDESV (reference sequence). V lost 0 bases, J lost 9 bases, and 15 bases lay in between. There are 15 residues in the CDR3. DNA for the CDR3: TGTGCCAGCAGCTTAGCGCTAAGTTGGGGCGGTGAGCAGTTCTTC. This sequence encodes CASSLALSWGGEQFF.

J is TRBJ1-2 and V is TRBV2; TRBD1 matches at 7 bases. V was pared by 2 bases and J by 9 bases, with 9 bases of the junction left unmatched. Germline-derived CDR1 and CDR2 are SNHLY and FYNNEI. The CDR3 has 14 residues. In DNA, the CDR3 is TGTGCCAGCAGTGAAAACCTGGGACAGTCGAGCTACACCTTC. Amino acid sequence: CASSENLGQSSYTF.

The V call is TRBV19, the J call TRBJ2-1, with 14 bases aligning to TRBD2. The CDR3 sequence is 19 residues long. CDR1 and CDR2 from the germline V gene are LNHDA and SQIVND (reference sequence). V lost 5 bases and J lost 8; bases outside the gene matches: 17. The CDR3 sequence: CASSFRLAGGPSRPYEQFF. The CDR3 coding sequence is TGTGCCAGTAGTTTCCGACTAGCGGGGGGGCCGAGCCGACCGTATGAGCAGTTCTTC.

The chain links TRBV10-2 to TRBJ1-1, with a weak D call TRBD1 (6 bases). Trimming stripped 6 bases from V and 0 bases from J, with 11 bases between. Germline CDR1 is WSHSY and CDR2 is SAAADI. This CDR3 comprises 14 residues. The CDR3 region is CASRGGALNTEAFF. The DNA for the CDR3 is TGCGCCAGCAGGGGGGGGGCCCTGAACACTGAAGCTTTCTTT.

The chain links TRBV2 to TRBJ2-3; a possible D gene is TRBD1 (5 bases). Trimming left V 7 bases short and J 2 bases short, with 10 bases between. There are 13 residues in the CDR3. The V gene's germline CDR1 is SNHLY and CDR2 FYNNEI. This chain's CDR3 is CASIDRPTDTQYF. The CDR3 nucleotides read TGTGCCAGCATCGACAGACCCACAGATACGCAGTATTTT.

This chain links TRBV5-1 with TRBJ2-2, with TRBD1 as a possible D gene (5 bases). V was cut by 4 bases and J by 1 base, with 11 bases left in between. The CDR3 contains 15 residues. Looked up from germline, CDR1 is SGHRS and CDR2 is YFSETQ. The CDR3 reads CASSPTARNTGELFF. The CDR3 DNA reads as TGCGCCAGCAGCCCGACAGCTAGGAACACCGGGGAGCTGTTTTTT. Drawing the rest from reference TRBV5-1 and TRBJ2-2, the complete variable domain is KAGVTQTPRYLIKTRGQQVTLSCSPISGHRSVSWYQQTPGQGLQFLFEYFSETQRNKGNFPGRFSGRQFSNSRSEMNVSTLELGDSALYLCASSPTARNTGELFFGEGSRLTVL.

This clone showed up just a few times. This chain connects TRBV19 to TRBJ1-1, with 7 bases that match TRBD1. The CDR3 consists of 13 residues. Germline CDR1 is LNHDA and CDR2 is SQIVND (reference sequence). Unmatched junction bases numbered 3, after V lost 5 bases and J lost 3 bases. The CDR3 DNA reads TGTGCCAGTAGTGAAGACAGGGACACTGAAGCTTTCTTT. The encoded protein is CASSEDRDTEAFF.

The rearrangement links TRBV12-3 or TRBV12-4 to TRBJ1-1; the D is unclear. The CDR3 extends over 13 amino acids. The V and J ends lost 3 bases and 3 bases respectively, with 8 bases between them. The CDR3: CASSLREYTEAFF. The CDR3 coding sequence is TGTGCCAGCAGTTTGAGGGAGTACACTGAAGCTTTCTTT.

The chain has TRBV6-1 and TRBJ1-3, with 7 bases matching TRBD1. This CDR3 has 17 amino acids. V trimming: 4 bases; J trimming: 1 base; junction bases outside the gene matches: 10. Germline V gene data show CDR1 as MNHNS and CDR2 as SASEGT. The CDR3 DNA follows: TGTGCCAGCAGTGCGACTACAGGGGAAGGTTCTGGAAACACCATATATTTT. As protein: CASSATTGEGSGNTIYF.

The chain recombines TRBV10-3 with TRBJ1-2; 12 bases align to TRBD1. CDR3 length equals 14 residues. Germline loops: CDR1 ENHRY, CDR2 SYGVKD. J gave up 4 bases and V 10 bases, and 7 bases lay outside the gene matches. The CDR3 nucleotides are TGTGCCAGTAAAGGGACAGGGGGCGGCTATGGCTACACCTTC. This codes for CASKGTGGGYGYTF.

The genes are TRBV18 and TRBJ2-5, with a weak D call TRBD1 (5 bases). The length of the CDR3 is 15 residues. Trimming pared 2 bases from V and 1 base from J, leaving 11 bases between. Germline loops: CDR1 KGHSH, CDR2 LQKENI. The DNA for the CDR3 is TGTGCCAGCTCACCAGATACAGGCCTCCAAGAGACCCAGTACTTC. It translates to CASSPDTGLQETQYF.

The chain employs TRBV10-3 and TRBJ1-2, with D unclear. Per the germline V gene, CDR1 is ENHRY and CDR2 is SYGVKD. Trimming pared 3 bases from V and 8 bases from J, leaving 10 bases between. The CDR3 totals 12 residues. CDR3 loop: CAISETERGYTF. As DNA, the CDR3 is TGTGCCATCAGTGAAACGGAGAGGGGCTACACCTTC.

The chain carries TRBV5-1 and TRBJ1-1; D may be TRBD1 (6 bases). CDR3 length equals 14 residues. Trimming pared 4 bases from V and 7 bases from J, leaving 17 bases between. Germline loops: CDR1 SGHRS, CDR2 YFSETQ. The CDR3 loop is CASSTDREGVEAFF. The CDR3 bases are TGCGCCAGCAGCACGGACAGAGAGGGAGTTGAAGCTTTCTTT.

This chain uses TRBV5-1 with TRBJ2-5; D is uncertain. The CDR3 spans 13 residues. CDR1 is SGHRS, CDR2 YFSETQ, per germline. The V end lost 1 base, the J end lost 0 bases, and 4 bases lay between the germline ends. The CDR3 is CASSLNNQETQYF. Written as DNA, the CDR3 is TGCGCCAGCAGCTTGAACAACCAAGAGACCCAGTACTTC.

This rearrangement joins TRBV2 to TRBJ2-5, with 7 nucleotides matching TRBD2. V was clipped by 6 bases and J by 5 bases; unmatched bases: 18. The germline V gene encodes CDR1 SNHLY and CDR2 FYNNEI. The CDR3 has 17 amino acids. For the CDR3, the DNA is TGTGCCAGCAGATCTCCCATGGGGGGGAGGGCCGCGGAGACCCAGTACTTC. The encoded protein is CASRSPMGGRAAETQYF. The variable domain in full, with the rest retrieved from reference TRBV2 and TRBJ2-5, is EPEVTQTPSHQVTQMGQEVILRCVPISNHLYFYWYRQILGQKVEFLVSFYNNEISEKSEIFDDQFSVERPDGSNFTLKIRSTKLEDSAMYFCASRSPMGGRAAETQYFGPGTRLLVL.